This is a list of T cell receptor beta chains from one sample in a study of blood T cell repertoires in COVID-19. Clones were sequenced by immunoSEQ multiplex PCR, and TCRdb holds only the in-frame ones, with some missing. The table records about 62,000 clones, 70% to 90% of them present only once. The sample comprised peripheral blood. These receptors all come from a man in his sixties or seventies with acute or convalescent COVID-19. CDR3s include the opening cysteine and the closing phenylalanine or tryptophan. D genes are given only for firm matches. For some rows the clone size is stated as once, few or many, or as a class when expanded; others skip it.

D | J | V | size | CDR3 | DNA
TRBD1 | TRBJ1-6 | TRBV28 | - | CASSTRGRGNSPLHF | TGTGCCAGCAGTACCCGAGGCAGGGGGAATTCACCCCTCCACTTT
TRBD1 | TRBJ2-7 | TRBV5-4 | once | CASSRQGVYEQYF | TGTGCCAGCAGCCGACAGGGGGTATACGAGCAGTACTTC
- | TRBJ2-7 | TRBV15 | - | CATSRGGPSYEQYF | TGTGCCACCAGCAGAGGCGGCCCCTCCTACGAGCAGTACTTC
TRBD1 | TRBJ1-2 | TRBV28 | - | CASRSGQTFDGYTF | TGTGCCAGCCGCTCGGGACAGACCTTCGATGGCTACACCTTC
TRBD1 | TRBJ1-1 | TRBV29-1 | - | CSVGQGYYTEAFF | TGCAGCGTGGGACAGGGTTACTACACTGAAGCTTTCTTT
TRBD1 | TRBJ2-5 | TRBV10-3 | - | CAIRGDRLSEETQYF | TGTGCCATCAGGGGGGACAGATTATCAGAAGAGACCCAGTACTTC
- | TRBJ2-7 | TRBV7-2 | - | CASSLVQGYHEQYF | TGTGCCAGCAGCTTAGTACAGGGTTACCACGAGCAGTACTTC
- | TRBJ2-5 | TRBV7-7 | - | CASSLNRVETQYF | TGTGCCAGCAGCTTAAATCGGGTCGAGACCCAGTACTTC
- | TRBJ1-1 | TRBV30 | - | CAWRGAGTTKTEAFF | TGTGCCTGGAGGGGAGCCGGGACAACGAAAACTGAAGCTTTCTTT
- | TRBJ2-2 | TRBV7-6 | once | CASSLAYGGNTGELFF | TGTGCCAGCAGCTTAGCGTACGGCGGGAACACCGGGGAGCTGTTTTTT
- | TRBJ2-7 | TRBV6-5 | - | CASSYGDTKLTYEQYF | TGTGCCAGCAGTTACGGGGACACCAAGCTTACCTACGAGCAGTACTTC
- | TRBJ1-2 | TRBV6-5 | - | CASSLNTQGSGYTF | TGTGCCAGCAGTCTCAACACGCAGGGCTCTGGCTACACCTTC
TRBD1 | TRBJ1-1 | TRBV19 | - | CATRTGTEAFF | TGTGCCACCAGGACAGGGACTGAAGCTTTCTTT
TRBD1 | TRBJ1-2 | TRBV19 | - | CASSLASLGQGARGYTF | TGTGCCAGTAGTTTAGCCTCATTGGGACAGGGGGCGCGCGGCTACACCTTC
- | TRBJ1-1 | TRBV5-1 | - | CASTYAGTEAFF | TGCGCCAGCACCTATGCAGGGACTGAAGCTTTCTTT
TRBD1 | TRBJ2-7 | TRBV29-1 | - | CSVAQIYGTGISYEQYF | TGCAGCGTTGCGCAGATTTACGGGACAGGAATTTCCTACGAGCAGTACTTC
- | TRBJ2-2 | TRBV19 | few | CASSIDSSTGELFF | TGTGCCAGTAGTATTGACAGCAGCACCGGGGAGCTGTTTTTT
TRBD1 | TRBJ2-1 | TRBV27 | - | CASSLGWTGDNEQFF | TGTGCCAGCAGCTTAGGCTGGACAGGAGACAATGAGCAGTTCTTC
TRBD2 | TRBJ2-3 | TRBV13 | - | CASSLASGVRDTQYF | TGTGCCAGCAGCTTAGCTAGCGGGGTCAGGGATACGCAGTATTTT
TRBD1 | TRBJ2-1 | TRBV5-4 | - | CASSPPGQGSNEQFF | TGTGCCAGCAGCCCACCGGGACAGGGAAGCAATGAGCAGTTCTTC
TRBD2 | TRBJ2-1 | TRBV5-1 | - | CASSLAAGGLHEQFF | TGCGCCAGCAGCTTGGCTGCGGGGGGTTTACATGAGCAGTTCTTC
TRBD1 | TRBJ1-2 | TRBV7-9 | - | CASSLTGPPGGYTF | TGTGCCAGCAGCTTGACAGGGCCCCCGGGGGGCTACACCTTC
- | TRBJ2-7 | TRBV10-3 | - | CAISESTAGYHEQYF | TGTGCCATCAGTGAGTCTACCGCAGGGTACCACGAGCAGTACTTC
- | TRBJ2-5 | TRBV5-4 | - | CASSQAQGREETQYF | TGTGCCAGCAGCCAGGCACAGGGACGGGAAGAGACCCAGTACTTC
TRBD1 | TRBJ2-1 | TRBV5-1 | once | CASSLGTGGNEQFF | TGCGCCAGCAGCTTGGGGACAGGGGGTAATGAGCAGTTCTTC
TRBD2 | TRBJ2-1 | TRBV5-6 | - | CASTPVAGISYNEQFF | TGTGCCAGCACCCCCGTAGCGGGAATATCCTACAATGAGCAGTTCTTC
TRBD2 | TRBJ2-1 | TRBV7-7 | - | CASSATSGYNNEQFF | TGTGCTAGCAGCGCAACTAGCGGGTACAACAATGAGCAGTTCTTC
TRBD1 | TRBJ1-5 | TRBV18 | - | CASSPRTGDRNQPQHF | TGTGCCAGCTCACCCCGAACAGGGGATCGCAATCAGCCCCAGCATTTT
TRBD1 | TRBJ2-3 | TRBV9 | - | CASSPRDRFGTDTQYF | TGTGCCAGCAGCCCCCGGGACAGGTTTGGCACAGATACGCAGTATTTT
- | TRBJ1-1 | TRBV5-1 | - | CASTIDRLNTEAFF | TGCGCCAGCACCATAGACAGGTTGAACACTGAAGCTTTCTTT
- | TRBJ2-5 | TRBV12-3/TRBV12-4 | - | CASSLIGTGTQYF | TGTGCCAGCAGTTTAATCGGCACGGGGACCCAGTACTTC
TRBD1 | TRBJ2-1 | TRBV4-2 | - | CASSPGTGHDNEQFF | TGTGCCAGCAGTCCCGGGACAGGCCACGACAATGAGCAGTTCTTC
TRBD1 | TRBJ1-5 | TRBV11-2 | - | CASSSGLQGVGQPQHF | TGTGCCAGCAGCTCCGGACTTCAGGGGGTCGGTCAGCCCCAGCATTTT
TRBD1 | TRBJ1-3 | TRBV5-8 | - | CASSLPAGQGENTIYF | TGTGCCAGCAGCTTACCGGCGGGACAGGGTGAAAACACCATATATTTT
TRBD2 | TRBJ2-5 | TRBV6-5 | - | CASRSLAGGPETQYF | TGTGCCAGCAGATCGCTAGCGGGGGGGCCGGAGACCCAGTACTTC
- | TRBJ1-1 | TRBV7-9 | - | CASSLSGVGLTEAFF | TGTGCCAGCAGCTTAAGCGGGGTCGGGCTGACTGAAGCTTTCTTT
- | TRBJ1-6 | TRBV3-1/TRBV3-2 | - | CASSHNQVSPLHF | TGTGCCAGCAGCCATAATCAGGTATCACCCCTCCACTTT
TRBD1 | TRBJ1-3 | TRBV6-5 | - | CASIVQGAGNTIYF | TGTGCCAGCATCGTACAGGGGGCTGGAAACACCATATATTTT
- | TRBJ2-3 | TRBV14 | once | CASSQFSAGGTDTQYF | TGTGCCAGCAGCCAATTCTCAGCGGGCGGGACAGATACGCAGTATTTT
TRBD2 | TRBJ2-5 | TRBV10-2 | - | CASRIAGQETQYF | TGCGCCAGCCGGATAGCGGGCCAAGAGACCCAGTACTTC
TRBD2 | TRBJ2-6 | TRBV12-5 | - | CASGSGLAGGPGANVLTF | TGTGCTAGTGGTTCCGGACTAGCGGGAGGTCCCGGGGCCAACGTCCTGACTTTC
- | TRBJ2-5 | TRBV2 | - | CASCGGLQETQYF | TGTGCCAGCTGTGGAGGGCTCCAAGAGACCCAGTACTTC
TRBD1 | TRBJ1-1 | TRBV29-1 | - | CSTRTGGGPAFF | TGCAGCACTAGGACAGGGGGCGGGCCAGCTTTCTTT
- | TRBJ2-3 | TRBV6-1 | - | CASSWGGVRGDTQYF | TGTGCCAGCAGTTGGGGAGGAGTACGGGGAGATACGCAGTATTTT
TRBD2 | TRBJ2-1 | TRBV6-5 | - | CASSYMASGGNNEQFF | TGTGCCAGCAGTTACATGGCTAGCGGGGGCAACAATGAGCAGTTCTTC
- | TRBJ1-1 | TRBV12-3/TRBV12-4 | - | CASSLGQTEAFF | TGTGCCAGCAGTTTGGGGCAGACTGAAGCTTTCTTT
- | TRBJ1-4 | TRBV3-1/TRBV3-2 | - | CASRGSGVSGEKLFF | TGTGCCAGCAGGGGCTCGGGGGTGAGTGGTGAAAAACTGTTTTTT
- | TRBJ2-7 | TRBV18 | - | CASSPGLLRTAGQYF | TGTGCCAGCTCTCCAGGGCTTCTCCGAACGGCTGGGCAGTACTTC
TRBD1 | TRBJ1-1 | TRBV7-6 | once | CASSMKGAGSTEAFF | TGTGCCAGCAGCATGAAGGGGGCCGGGAGCACTGAAGCTTTCTTT
- | TRBJ1-1 | TRBV30 | - | CAWRGQSTNTEAFF | TGTGCCTGGAGAGGACAGTCGACGAACACTGAAGCTTTCTTT
TRBD2 | TRBJ2-5 | TRBV2 | - | CASRRTSEQETQYF | TGTGCCAGCAGAAGAACTAGCGAACAAGAGACCCAGTACTTC
TRBD1 | TRBJ2-2 | TRBV7-8 | once | CASSSGTGGSGELFF | TGTGCCAGCAGCTCCGGGACAGGGGGCTCCGGGGAGCTGTTTTTT
- | TRBJ2-3 | TRBV9 | - | CASSVGTGRSIDTQYF | TGTGCCAGCAGCGTAGGGACGGGAAGGAGCATAGATACGCAGTATTTT
- | TRBJ2-2 | TRBV5-6 | - | CASSLILGELFF | TGTGCCAGCAGCTTGATTCTGGGGGAGCTGTTTTTT
- | TRBJ2-5 | TRBV7-9 | - | CASSLETGWQETQYF | TGTGCCAGCAGCTTAGAGACTGGGTGGCAAGAGACCCAGTACTTC